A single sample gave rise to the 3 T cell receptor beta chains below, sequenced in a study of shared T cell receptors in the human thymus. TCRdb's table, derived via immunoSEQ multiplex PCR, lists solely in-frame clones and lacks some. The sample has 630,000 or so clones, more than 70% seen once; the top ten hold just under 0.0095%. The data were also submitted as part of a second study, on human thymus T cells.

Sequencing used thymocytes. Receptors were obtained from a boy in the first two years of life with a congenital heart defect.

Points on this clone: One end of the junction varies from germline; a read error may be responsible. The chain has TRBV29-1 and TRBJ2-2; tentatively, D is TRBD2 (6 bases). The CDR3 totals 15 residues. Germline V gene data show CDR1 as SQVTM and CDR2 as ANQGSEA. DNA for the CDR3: TGCAGCGTTGCGCGGGGTCTGGGGAACGCCGGGGAGCTGTTTTTT. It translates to CSVARGLGNAGELFF.

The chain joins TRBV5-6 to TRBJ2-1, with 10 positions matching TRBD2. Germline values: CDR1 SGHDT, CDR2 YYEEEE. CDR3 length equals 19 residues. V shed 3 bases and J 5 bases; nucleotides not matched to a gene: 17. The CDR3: CASSSSLLSGGAYDNEQFF. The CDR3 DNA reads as TGTGCCAGCAGCTCCTCTTTATTAAGCGGGGGGGCCTATGACAATGAGCAGTTCTTC.

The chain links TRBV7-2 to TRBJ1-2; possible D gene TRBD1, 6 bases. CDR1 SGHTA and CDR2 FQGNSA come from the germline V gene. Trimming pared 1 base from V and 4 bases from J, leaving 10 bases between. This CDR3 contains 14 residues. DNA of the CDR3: TGTGCCAGCAGCTTAGGCCAGGGGCTCTATGGCTACACCTTC. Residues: CASSLGQGLYGYTF.